This T cell receptor beta chain derives from a study of shared clonotypes between healthy human individuals. Whole-study results and caveats: The study found lower generation probabilities in non-shared clonotypes than in those shared by all four donors.

With regard to this clone: Its antigen is unknown.

The method was immunoSEQ multiplex PCR; TCRdb's version includes in-frame clones alone and lacks a portion of them. The table has roughly 1,500,000 clones, just under 99% seen once; the top ten hold approximately 0.4%. This CDR3 spans 14 amino acids. V dropped 8 bases and J dropped 0 bases, with 14 bases sitting between them. Looked up from germline, CDR1 is SGHTA and CDR2 is FQGNSA. The V call is TRBV7-2, the J call TRBJ2-7; D may be TRBD2 (6 bases). This clonotype was obtained from a man between 25 and 39 years old in good health. The sample comprised naive CD4+ T cells sorted from blood. Subset meaning: CD45RA+ positively selected. CDR3 residues: CASRLGAYSYEQYF. The CDR3 nucleotides are TGTGCCAGCCGACTAGGAGCATACTCCTACGAGCAGTACTTC.